This T cell receptor (beta chain) was identified during a study of T cells in women clearing cervical HPV infection. V lost 1 base and J lost 3, with 9 bases in between. Germline V gene data show CDR1 as SGHVS and CDR2 as FQNEAQ. CDR3 length: 14 amino acids. About this clone itself: The CDR3 end is not reached by the read, which stops 3 residues before it; the germline J gene fills it in.

Sequencing was performed with immunoSEQ multiplex PCR; in TCRdb, only in-frame clones are kept and a portion is missing. Here the sample table reports approximately 32,000 clones. This TCR came from a woman aged 18 to 69 with a cervical HPV16 infection that either progressed to CIN3+ or cleared (not recorded which). The specimen sequenced was blood buffy coat. The chain carries TRBV7-8 and TRBJ1-1; D unclear. The part of the CDR3 DNA that was read is TGTGCCAGCAGCTTAGACAGAAGCTACACTGAA. As protein: CASSLDRSYTE. The CDR3 reads in full as CASSLDRSYTEAFF.